This TCR beta chain was sequenced during a study of CD8+ T cells in alopecia areata. The wider study: The study gave tofacitinib for 6 to 18 months, then 6 months off drug. By percentage of affected scalp area, the severity of treated patients was scored.

The CDR3 is made up of 12 amino acids. V gave up 7 bases and J gave up 6 bases, with 13 bases separating them. The germline CDR1 and CDR2 sequences are MNHNY and SVGAGI (reference sequence). Extraction and reverse transcription of RNA yielded cDNA as the sequencing template. Profiled with immunoSEQ multiplex PCR; TCRdb holds only in-frame clones, not every one. Among about 180,000 clones listed, less than 70% were seen once. Treatment defined: oral pan-JAK inhibitor, 5-10 mg twice daily. Study outcomes and limitations: The link between baseline CD8+ expansion and response remains uncertain with one nonresponder.

Points on this clone: Its antigen is as yet unknown.

The chain couples TRBV6-6 to TRBJ2-7, with TRBD1 as a possible D gene (5 bases). The clonotype originates from a human donor with alopecia areata. Source: CD8+ T cells sorted from blood, taken at week 24, from a patient treated with tofacitinib. The DNA for the CDR3 is TGTGCCAGCATCTCCGGTAGGGGCGAGCAGTACTTC. Translation: CASISGRGEQYF.